This T cell receptor beta chain was recorded in a study of immune heterogeneity within non-small cell lung tumors. Study-level points and caveats: Tumor sites in a patient shared identical dominant CDR3 beta clonotypes and also carried site-unique high-frequency clones.

Template input, which was bulk tumor genomic DNA, totaled 600 to 700 ng per sample. Several widely spaced biopsies per primary tumor were taken during surgery. Before undergoing curative surgery, patients had newly diagnosed non-small cell lung cancer that was untreated. CDR3 of TCR beta was amplified by multiplex PCR that used 32 V and 13 J primers. TCRdb reprocessed the multiplex PCR reads with MiXCR, giving one entry per CDR3 protein. This table has about 15,000 distinct CDR3 sequences, approximately 30% appearing once. Concerning this clonotype: What it binds is unknown.

Germline V CDR1 and CDR2: MNHNS, SASEGT. The CDR3 consists of 14 residues. Trimming removed 4 bases from V and 2 bases from J, with 10 bases in between. Sequences were obtained from lung tumor tissue. The source of this sequence is a woman aged 45-65 years with non-small cell lung cancer. This chain connects TRBV6-1 to TRBJ2-3, with a tentative D call TRBD2 (5 bases). CDR3 loop: CASSATRNTDTQYF. Written as DNA, the CDR3 is TGTGCCAGCAGTGCAACTAGAAACACAGATACGCAGTATTTT.